A single sample gave rise to the 14 T cell receptor beta chains below, sequenced in a study of T cell responses to AZD1222 COVID-19 vaccine. Libraries were prepared by immunoSEQ multiplex PCR; TCRdb keeps only in-frame clonotypes and omits some of them. Found here are some 150,000 clones, around 91% of them singletons; the top ten hold less than 5.5%. The specimen was peripheral blood, collected on day 0 of AZD1222 vaccination. The receptors stem from an adult in good health.

V and J are TRBV19 and TRBJ2-7; D unclear. The CDR3 is made up of 15 amino acids. V dropped 5 bases and J dropped 0 bases, with 14 bases sitting between them. Germline CDR1 is LNHDA and CDR2 is SQIVND (reference sequence). CDR3 coding DNA: TGTGCCAGTAGTTCGTTTGAGGAGAGCTCCTACGAGCAGTACTTC. Its protein is CASSSFEESSYEQYF.

The CDR3 nucleotides are TGCGCCAGCAGCCAATCGTGGGTTCAAGAGACCCAGTACTTC. The encoded protein is CASSQSWVQETQYF. This chain links TRBV4-3 with TRBJ2-5; D uncertain. Germline V gives CDR1 LGHNA, CDR2 YSLEER. V was shortened by 2 bases and J by 2 bases, with 9 bases between the two germline ends. This CDR3 contains 14 residues.

The rearrangement links TRBV19 to TRBJ1-2; possibly TRBD1 for D (5 bases). From germline, CDR1 is LNHDA and CDR2 SQIVND (reference sequence). There are 13 residues in the CDR3. The germline V and J ends were trimmed by 4 bases and 2 bases, with 8 bases remaining between them. CDR3 DNA sequence: TGTGCCAGTAGTAATGACAGAAACTATGGCTACACCTTC. This sequence encodes CASSNDRNYGYTF. The full variable domain, rest sourced from reference TRBV19 and TRBJ1-2, is DGGITQSPKYLFRKEGQNVTLSCEQNLNHDAMYWYRQDPGQGLRLIYYSQIVNDFQKGDIAEGYSVSREKKESFPLTVTSAQKNPTAFYLCASSNDRNYGYTFGSGTRLTVV.

The V gene is TRBV2, the J gene TRBJ1-5; no reliable D call. Germline V lookup: CDR1 SNHLY, CDR2 FYNNEI. This CDR3 is built from 13 residues. V lost 6 bases and J lost 0, with 6 bases in between. The CDR3 DNA is TGTGCCAGCAGGCTCAGTAGCAATCAGCCCCAGCATTTT. It is translated as CASRLSSNQPQHF. Together with reference TRBV2 and TRBJ1-5, the CDR3 gives the full variable domain: EPEVTQTPSHQVTQMGQEVILRCVPISNHLYFYWYRQILGQKVEFLVSFYNNEISEKSEIFDDQFSVERPDGSNFTLKIRSTKLEDSAMYFCASRLSSNQPQHFGDGTRLSIL.

This sequence joins TRBV4-2 and TRBJ2-3, with a tentative D call TRBD1 (5 bases). The CDR3 is 16 residues long. The V gene's germline CDR1 is LGHNA and CDR2 YNFKEQ. The V gene lost 0 bases and the J gene lost 6 bases, with 16 bases spanning the gap. CDR3 bases: TGTGCCAGCAGCCAAGAGAGGCGGCCCCCAGGGGATACGCAGTATTTT. As protein: CASSQERRPPGDTQYF.

The V and J genes are TRBV28 and TRBJ2-3; D might be TRBD2 (6 bases). Germline V gives CDR1 MDHEN, CDR2 SYDVKM. Trimming removed 5 bases at V and 6 bases at J, with 15 bases between. The CDR3 is 14 amino acids. The CDR3 reads CASSPRGSLDTQYF. Written as DNA, the CDR3 is TGTGCCAGCAGTCCCCGGGGGAGTCTGGATACGCAGTATTTT.

The V gene is TRBV6-2 or TRBV6-3, the J gene TRBJ2-7; D gene ambiguous. This CDR3 is built from 15 residues. V dropped 0 bases and J dropped 2 bases, with 11 bases sitting between them. CDR1 MNHEY and CDR2 SVGEGT come from the germline V gene. The CDR3 reads CASSYSVLNTYEQYF. As DNA, the CDR3 is TGTGCCAGCAGTTACTCGGTTCTAAATACCTACGAGCAGTACTTC.

This clone showed up just once. The chain employs TRBV9 and TRBJ1-1, with 7 positions matching TRBD1. Germline V lookup: CDR1 SGDLS, CDR2 YYNGEE. The V segment lost 6 bases and the J segment 6 bases; nucleotides outside the gene matches: 17. CDR3 size: 16 residues. CDR3 in DNA: TGTGCCAGCACCCAAGGGCCCCCTGGGCAGGGGGCTGAAGCTTTCTTT. It translates to CASTQGPPGQGAEAFF. Using reference TRBV9 and TRBJ1-1 for the parts outside the CDR3, the full variable domain is DSGVTQTPKHLITATGQRVTLRCSPRSGDLSVYWYQQSLDQGLQFLIQYYNGEERAKGNILERFSAQQFPDLHSELNLSSLELGDSALYFCASTQGPPGQGAEAFFGQGTRLTVV.

This chain joins TRBV5-4 and TRBJ1-1, with D perhaps TRBD1 (5 bases). The V and J ends lost 4 bases and 3 bases respectively, with 16 bases between them. Germline CDR1 reads SGHNT; CDR2 reads YYREEE (reference sequence). CDR3 length: 15 residues. CDR3 bases: TGTGCCAGCAGCGGGCCGGGGCAGGGACACACTGAAGCTTTCTTT. It yields the protein CASSGPGQGHTEAFF.

The rearrangement links TRBV28 to TRBJ2-7, with D possibly called TRBD1 or TRBD2 (7 bases each). V was cut by 4 bases and J by 0 bases, with 16 bases left in between. The CDR3 has 16 residues. Germline V gene data show CDR1 as MDHEN and CDR2 as SYDVKM. As DNA, the CDR3 is TGTGCCAGCAGTTCTCAGGGAGGGGGCAACTCCTACGAGCAGTACTTC. Translating it yields CASSSQGGGNSYEQYF. The whole variable domain, filled in from reference TRBV28 and TRBJ2-7, reads DVKVTQSSRYLVKRTGEKVFLECVQDMDHENMFWYRQDPGLGLRLIYFSYDVKMKEKGDIPEGYSVSREKKERFSLILESASTNQTSMYLCASSSQGGGNSYEQYFGPGTRLTVT.

This clone has only one observation. The V gene is TRBV10-3, the J gene TRBJ2-5; D is unclear. V lost 10 bases, J lost 5 bases, and 11 bases lay in between. Germline V CDR1 and CDR2: ENHRY, SYGVKD. The CDR3 is made up of 11 amino acids. CDR3 nucleotides: TGTGCCACCCGAGGTTCCGAGACCCAGTACTTC. Residues: CATRGSETQYF.

V and J are TRBV19 and TRBJ1-4, with TRBD1 as a possible D gene (6 bases). V lost 6 bases to trimming and J lost 4 bases, with 15 bases between them. This CDR3 spans 15 amino acids. Per the germline V gene, CDR1 is LNHDA and CDR2 is SQIVND (reference sequence). The CDR3 loop is CASSPLDSVNEKLFF. The CDR3 DNA follows: TGTGCCAGTAGCCCCCTGGACAGCGTTAATGAAAAACTGTTTTTT.

This chain connects TRBV7-9 to TRBJ1-1, with no clear D. CDR3 length: 13 residues. The germline V and J ends were trimmed by 1 base and 4 bases, with 7 bases remaining between them. Germline V gene lookup returns CDR1 SEHNR and CDR2 FQNEAQ (reference sequence). The CDR3 region has the DNA TGTGCCAGCAGCTTAGGAGGACCCACTGAAGCTTTCTTT. Its translation: CASSLGGPTEAFF.

This clone was seen a few times. The chain recombines TRBV10-3 with TRBJ1-3; D ambiguous. V dropped 6 bases and J dropped 4 bases, with 16 bases sitting between them. CDR3 length: 15 amino acids. Germline values: CDR1 ENHRY, CDR2 SYGVKD. The CDR3 reads CAIRTGGVNGNTIYF. The CDR3 region has the DNA TGTGCCATCAGGACCGGTGGGGTTAACGGAAACACCATATATTTT.